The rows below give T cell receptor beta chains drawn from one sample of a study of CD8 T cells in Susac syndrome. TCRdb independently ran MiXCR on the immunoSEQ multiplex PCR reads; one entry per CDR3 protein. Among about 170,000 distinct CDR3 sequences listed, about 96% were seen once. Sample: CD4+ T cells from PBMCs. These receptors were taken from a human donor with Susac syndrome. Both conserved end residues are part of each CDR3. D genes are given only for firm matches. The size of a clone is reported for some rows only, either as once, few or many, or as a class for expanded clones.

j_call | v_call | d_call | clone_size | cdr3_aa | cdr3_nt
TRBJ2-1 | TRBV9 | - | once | CASSVDTGGSSYNEQFF | TGTGCCAGCAGCGTAGACACGGGCGGCAGCTCCTACAATGAGCAGTTCTTC
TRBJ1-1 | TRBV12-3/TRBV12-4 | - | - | CASSWFPADTEAFF | TGTGCCAGCAGCTGGTTCCCAGCAGACACTGAAGCTTTCTTT
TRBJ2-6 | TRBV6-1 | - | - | CASSPGRDSGANVLTF | TGTGCCAGCAGCCCCGGACGGGACTCTGGGGCCAACGTCCTGACTTTC
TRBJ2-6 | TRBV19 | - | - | CASMVFSGANVLTF | TGTGCCAGTATGGTGTTCTCTGGGGCCAACGTCCTGACTTTC
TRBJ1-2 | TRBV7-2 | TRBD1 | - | CASSQDRMSYGYTF | TGTGCCAGCAGCCAGGACAGGATGAGCTATGGCTACACCTTC
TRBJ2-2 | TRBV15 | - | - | CATSIRLGTGELFF | TGTGCCACCAGCATTCGCCTAGGGACCGGGGAGCTGTTTTTT
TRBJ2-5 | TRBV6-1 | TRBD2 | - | CASTPGSRAGGQQETQYF | TGTGCCAGCACCCCGGGATCTCGAGCGGGGGGGCAACAAGAGACCCAGTACTTC
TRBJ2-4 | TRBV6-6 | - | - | CASSTRDIYNF | TGTGCCAGCTCTACCCGGGACATCTACAACTTC
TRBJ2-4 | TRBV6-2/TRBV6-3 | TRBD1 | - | CASSKTGGLDLAKNIQYF | TGTGCCAGCAGTAAGACAGGGGGCCTGGACTTAGCCAAAAACATTCAGTACTTC
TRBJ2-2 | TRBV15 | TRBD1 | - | CATSRVDRAGELFF | TGTGCCACCAGCAGGGTAGACAGGGCCGGGGAGCTGTTTTTT
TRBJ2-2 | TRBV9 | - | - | CASSVLADGELFF | TGTGCCAGCAGCGTACTAGCAGACGGGGAGCTGTTTTTT
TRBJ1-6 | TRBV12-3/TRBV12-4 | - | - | CASSPGPRRNSPLHF | TGTGCCAGCAGTCCGGGACCTAGGCGGAATTCACCCCTCCACTTT
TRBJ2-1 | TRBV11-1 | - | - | CASSLAILAWGRDEQFF | TGTGCCAGCAGCTTAGCGATACTAGCTTGGGGCCGCGATGAGCAGTTCTTC
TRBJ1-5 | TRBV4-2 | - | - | CASSQVGGDQPQHF | TGTGCCAGCAGCCAAGTGGGGGGAGATCAGCCCCAGCATTTT
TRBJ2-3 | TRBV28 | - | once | CASSAGGGASDTQYF | TGTGCCAGCAGTGCTGGCGGGGGCGCGTCAGATACGCAGTATTTT
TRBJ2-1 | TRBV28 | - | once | CASSLSSREQFF | TGTGCCAGCAGTTTGTCTAGTCGCGAGCAGTTCTTC
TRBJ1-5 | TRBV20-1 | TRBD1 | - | CSARMTGGAGNQPQHF | TGCAGTGCTAGGATGACAGGGGGCGCGGGGAATCAGCCCCAGCATTTT
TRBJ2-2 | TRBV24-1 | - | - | CATSRRTGELFF | TGTGCCACCAGTCGACGAACCGGGGAGCTGTTTTTT
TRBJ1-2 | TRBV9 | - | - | CASSATMDYGYTF | TGTGCCAGCAGCGCGACAATGGACTATGGCTACACCTTC
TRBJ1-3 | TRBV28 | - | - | CASSFGEFGNTIYF | TGTGCCAGCAGTTTCGGGGAGTTTGGAAACACCATATATTTT
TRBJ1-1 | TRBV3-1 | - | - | CASRSVNTEAFF | TGTGCCAGCAGGAGTGTGAACACTGAAGCTTTCTTT
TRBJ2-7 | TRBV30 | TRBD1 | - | CAWSVTGTGDYEQYF | TGTGCCTGGAGCGTAACCGGGACAGGGGACTACGAGCAGTACTTC
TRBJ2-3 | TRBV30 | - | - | CAWTFGGVTGAQYF | TGTGCCTGGACTTTCGGAGGGGTCACAGGGGCGCAGTATTTT
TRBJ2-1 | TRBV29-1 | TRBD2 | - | CSARQLAGTKYNEQFF | TGCAGCGCAAGGCAGCTAGCGGGAACCAAGTACAATGAGCAGTTCTTC
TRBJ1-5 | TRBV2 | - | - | CASSEPFRGGQPQHF | TGTGCCAGCAGTGAACCGTTCAGGGGAGGACAGCCCCAGCATTTT
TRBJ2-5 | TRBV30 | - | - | CAWTVGETQYF | TGTGCCTGGACAGTCGGAGAGACCCAGTACTTC
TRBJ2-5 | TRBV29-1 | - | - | CSVVPLRETQYF | TGCAGCGTCGTTCCCCTCCGAGAGACCCAGTACTTC
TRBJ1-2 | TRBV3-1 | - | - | CASSQGDRGVGYTF | TGTGCCAGCAGCCAAGGCGATCGGGGGGTTGGCTACACCTTC
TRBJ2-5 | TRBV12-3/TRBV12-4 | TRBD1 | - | CASSSLPGQGQETQYF | TGTGCCAGCAGTTCGTTACCGGGACAGGGCCAAGAGACCCAGTACTTC
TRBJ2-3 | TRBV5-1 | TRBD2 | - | CASSPGTSGVAQYF | TGCGCCAGCAGCCCGGGGACTAGCGGAGTGGCGCAGTATTTT
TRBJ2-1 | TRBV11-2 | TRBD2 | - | CASSSLTSGRVAGLFF | TGTGCCAGCAGCTCGCTTACTAGCGGGAGGGTCGCGGGGCTGTTCTTC
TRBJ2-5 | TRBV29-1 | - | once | CSAEVRGTQYF | TGCAGCGCGGAGGTCCGGGGGACCCAGTACTTC
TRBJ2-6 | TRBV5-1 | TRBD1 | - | CASSWDRRTVPGANVLTF | TGCGCCAGCAGCTGGGACAGACGAACCGTACCTGGGGCCAACGTCCTGACTTTC
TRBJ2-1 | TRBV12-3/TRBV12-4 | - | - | CASSFLGAPSNEQFF | TGTGCCAGCAGTTTTTTGGGAGCCCCGAGCAATGAGCAGTTCTTC
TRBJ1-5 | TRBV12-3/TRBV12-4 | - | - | CASNLDGGGQPQHF | TGTGCCAGCAACCTTGACGGGGGAGGACAGCCCCAGCATTTT
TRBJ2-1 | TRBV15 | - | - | CATSRDIGNEQFF | TGTGCCACCAGCAGAGATATCGGCAATGAGCAGTTCTTC
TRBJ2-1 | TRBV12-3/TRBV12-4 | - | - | CASSQGQPYNEQFF | TGTGCCAGCAGCCAGGGACAACCCTACAATGAGCAGTTCTTC
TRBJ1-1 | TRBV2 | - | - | CASSESWVMDTEAFF | TGTGCCAGCAGTGAAAGTTGGGTGATGGACACTGAAGCTTTCTTT
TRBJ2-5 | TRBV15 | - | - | CATTASGAGETQYF | TGTGCCACCACGGCGTCGGGGGCAGGGGAGACCCAGTACTTC
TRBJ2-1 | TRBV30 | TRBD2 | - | CAWSVPGGRAFEQFF | TGTGCCTGGAGTGTACCTGGCGGGAGGGCGTTTGAGCAGTTCTTC
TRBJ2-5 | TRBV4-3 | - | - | CASSQGLDRGETQYF | TGCGCCAGCAGCCAAGGTCTAGATAGGGGAGAGACCCAGTACTTC
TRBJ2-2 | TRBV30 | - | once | CAWRERSSTGELFF | TGTGCCTGGAGGGAGCGGAGTTCCACCGGGGAGCTGTTTTTT
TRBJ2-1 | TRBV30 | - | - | CAWSVLPSRENEQFF | TGTGCCTGGAGTGTTTTGCCGTCCCGGGAGAATGAGCAGTTCTTC
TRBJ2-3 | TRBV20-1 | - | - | CSASRSTDTQYF | TGCAGTGCTAGTCGGAGCACAGATACGCAGTATTTT
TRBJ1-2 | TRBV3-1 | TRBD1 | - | CASSQSGQIYGYTF | TGTGCCAGCAGCCAGTCGGGACAGATATATGGCTACACCTTC
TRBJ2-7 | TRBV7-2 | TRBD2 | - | CASSSRRRSSGSEQYF | TGTGCCAGCAGCTCAAGGCGTCGGTCTAGCGGGAGCGAGCAGTACTTC
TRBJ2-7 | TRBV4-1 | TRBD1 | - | CASSHPGTGYEQYF | TGCGCCAGCAGCCACCCGGGGACAGGGTACGAGCAGTACTTC
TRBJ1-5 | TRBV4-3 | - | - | CASSQGKGWANQPQHF | TGCGCCAGCAGCCAAGGGAAGGGGTGGGCTAATCAGCCCCAGCATTTT
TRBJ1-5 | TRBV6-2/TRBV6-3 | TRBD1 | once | CASSSTAGGSLNQPQHF | TGTGCCAGCAGTTCCACGGCAGGGGGCTCTCTCAATCAGCCCCAGCATTTT
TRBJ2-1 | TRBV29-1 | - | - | CSVEDPGEHWKEQFF | TGCAGCGTTGAAGATCCCGGGGAGCACTGGAAGGAGCAGTTCTTC
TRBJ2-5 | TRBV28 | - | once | CASSPPTLHQYF | TGTGCCAGCAGTCCGCCTACGCTTCACCAGTACTTC
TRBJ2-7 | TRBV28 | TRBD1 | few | CASSLSGTGSYEQYF | TGTGCCAGCAGTTTATCCGGGACAGGCTCCTACGAGCAGTACTTC
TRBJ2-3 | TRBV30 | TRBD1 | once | CAWSPGQGASTDTQYF | TGTGCCTGGAGCCCGGGACAGGGGGCTAGCACAGATACGCAGTATTTT
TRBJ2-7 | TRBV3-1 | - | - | CASSQGPYEQYF | TGTGCCAGCAGCCAAGGTCCGTACGAGCAGTACTTC
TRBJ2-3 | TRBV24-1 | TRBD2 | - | CATSDFVGGARDTQYF | TGTGCCACCAGTGATTTCGTCGGGGGGGCAAGGGATACGCAGTATTTT
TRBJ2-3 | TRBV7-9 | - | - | CASSPISGTVRSTDTQYF | TGTGCCAGCAGCCCCATAAGCGGGACAGTACGAAGCACAGATACGCAGTATTTT
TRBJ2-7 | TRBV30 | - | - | CAWSADGARSYEQYF | TGTGCCTGGAGTGCAGACGGGGCGAGGTCCTACGAGCAGTACTTC
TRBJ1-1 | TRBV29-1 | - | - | CSVEMDSEAFF | TGCAGCGTTGAGATGGACAGCGAAGCTTTCTTT